A single T cell receptor beta chain is shown here with its context. This PCR relied on a set of 60 Vbeta primers and 13 Jbeta primers. Only in-frame clones appear in the TCRdb table, and some are missing; sequencing was by immunoSEQ multiplex PCR. The sample holds roughly 100,000 clones, roughly 80% seen once. The entry originates in a study of cytomegalovirus exposure and HLA in healthy donors. Sequenced sample: PBMCs. The receptor's source is a man aged 40-49 years in good health and CMV-seronegative.

CDR3 DNA: TGTGCCAGCAGCAAGGGGGAGGAAGCTTTCTTT. It encodes CASSKGEEAFF. This sequence joins TRBV11-3 and TRBJ1-1, with D maybe TRBD1 (6 bases). Germline loops: CDR1 SGHNT, CDR2 YENEEA. The CDR3 spans 11 residues. The V and J ends lost 5 bases and 8 bases respectively, with 9 bases between them. The full variable domain, its missing parts supplied by reference TRBV11-3 and TRBJ1-1, is EAGVVQSPRYKIIEKKQPVAFWCNPISGHNTLYWYLQNLGQGPELLIRYENEEAVDDSQLPKDRFSAERLKGVDSTLKIQPAELGDSAVYLCASSKGEEAFFGQGTRLTVV.